This T cell receptor (beta chain) is from a study of T-cell reconstitution after alpha-beta-depleted transplantation in children. Overall study findings and caveats: It was surviving recipient T cells and thymic progenitors that gave some patients high TCRbeta diversity at day 60. The main origin of T-cell counts and diversity one year after transplant was newly produced T cells. About two months after transplant, alpha-beta T cells reportedly came from several hundred expanded graft clones.

Unique molecular identifiers were used in preparing the TCRbeta library. TCRdb ran MiXCR on the PCR reads and lists one entry per CDR3 protein. The repertoire holds approximately 980,000 distinct CDR3 sequences, with 25% to 35% as singletons. Trimming removed 1 base at V and 1 base at J, with 10 bases between. Germline assignment: CDR1 SGHTA and CDR2 FQGNSA. The length of the CDR3 is 15 residues. This clonotype was detected a few times. Its specificity is not known. The TCR comes from a boy in the first two years of life who had a stem cell transplant for SCID, so the T cells may come from the graft donor. The input for sequencing was PBMCs, mostly from graft donor cells, taken 360 days after TCRalphabeta/CD19-depleted stem cell transplant. The V gene is TRBV7-2, the J gene TRBJ1-1; possible D gene TRBD1, 5 bases. The CDR3 region is CASSLVGGPNTEAFF. The CDR3 nucleotides read TGTGCCAGCAGCTTAGTTGGGGGTCCGAACACTGAAGCTTTCTTT.